These 23 T cell receptor beta chains were sequenced from one sample in a study of neoadjuvant anti-PD-1 for oral cavity cancer (TCRdb year 2021). Receptor amplification or capture employed the immunoSEQ multiplex PCR assay. TCRdb obtained this table from immuneACCESS and retained in-frame rearrangements with V and J assigned. These tables miss some clones; where compared with another copy, unresolved V genes account for less than half of the shortfall, and the remainder is unexplained. Present in this sample are about 72,000 clones, approximately 82% of which were seen just once. The ten largest clones add up to about 3.4% of the sample. Interpreted using the paper, the time point label stands for: before neoadjuvant nivolumab. This material consisted of PBMCs, taken before nivolumab (anti-PD-1) treatment. The origin of the receptors is a person between 40 and 80 years old with oral cavity squamous cell carcinoma.

The rearrangement links TRBV5-4 to TRBJ2-1, with 12 bases that match TRBD2. The CDR3 loop spans 15 amino acids. V was pared by 3 bases and J by 9 bases, with 7 bases of the junction left unmatched. Germline CDR1 is SGHNT and CDR2 is YYREEE (reference sequence). CDR3 in DNA: TGTGCCAGCAGCTCTAGACTAGCGGGAGCAGGTGAGCAGTTCTTC. It translates to CASSSRLAGAGEQFF.

Written as DNA, the CDR3 is TGTGCCAGCAGCTTGGAGGGAGGTGGGCAGTTCTTC. This encodes CASSLEGGGQFF. The chain employs TRBV7-2 and TRBJ2-1, with D perhaps matching TRBD2 (6 bases). The V end lost 3 bases, the J end lost 12 bases, and 12 bases lay between the germline ends. The CDR3 length is 12 residues. The germline V gene has CDR1 SGHTA and CDR2 FQGNSA.

The V gene is TRBV5-8, the J gene TRBJ2-7; a weak D match, TRBD2 (6 bases). The CDR3 extends over 16 amino acids. V lost 4 bases and J 0 bases, leaving 17 bases between the germline ends. Per germline, CDR1 SGHTS and CDR2 YDEGEE. The CDR3 region is CASSARGGSISYEQYF. Written as DNA, the CDR3 is TGTGCCAGCAGCGCTCGAGGAGGGTCGATCTCCTACGAGCAGTACTTC. The variable domain in full, with the rest retrieved from reference TRBV5-8 and TRBJ2-7, is EAGVTQSPTHLIKTRGQQATLRCSPISGHTSVYWYQQALGLGLQFLLWYDEGEERNRGNFPPRFSGRQFPNYSSELNVNALELEDSALYLCASSARGGSISYEQYFGPGTRLTVT.

The CDR3 region is CASSLDVRQGGTGELFF. The CDR3 DNA is TGTGCCAGCAGCTTAGATGTCAGACAGGGGGGCACCGGGGAGCTGTTTTTT. This rearrangement joins TRBV11-2 to TRBJ2-2; TRBD1 matches 9 bases. The germline V gene has CDR1 SGHAT and CDR2 FQNNGV. This CDR3 has 17 amino acids. The ends lost 0 bases at V and 4 bases at J; junction bases unmatched: 6.

This chain uses TRBV27 with TRBJ1-5; no clear D. The germline V gene has CDR1 MNHEY and CDR2 SMNVEV (reference sequence). The V end lost 5 bases, the J end lost 4 bases, and 9 bases lay between the germline ends. This CDR3 region has 13 residues. CDR3 in amino acids: CASSGQFNQPQHF. The CDR3, as DNA: TGTGCCAGCAGTGGGCAGTTTAATCAGCCCCAGCATTTT.

This clone was observed a handful of times. The chain employs TRBV5-5 and TRBJ1-2; tentatively, D is TRBD1 (6 bases). This CDR3 spans 15 amino acids. V lost 5 bases to trimming and J lost 6 bases, with 20 bases between them. Germline CDR1 is SGHKS and CDR2 is YYEKEE (reference sequence). The CDR3 loop is CASRLIPGQINGYTF. The CDR3 DNA reads TGTGCCAGCAGGTTGATCCCGGGACAAATAAATGGCTACACCTTC.

The chain uses TRBV28 and TRBJ1-4, with 7 bases aligning to TRBD1. The CDR3 extends over 15 amino acids. V lost 3 bases to trimming and J lost 10 bases; unmatched junction nucleotides: 11. Germline CDR1 MDHEN, CDR2 SYDVKM. The CDR3 sequence is CASSFTPGGIGKLFF. CDR3 DNA: TGTGCCAGCAGTTTCACGCCAGGGGGAATTGGAAAACTGTTTTTT.

The count of this clone is one. V usage is TRBV7-9 and J usage is TRBJ2-5; a weak D match, TRBD2 (6 bases). The ends were cut back, 1 base at V and 4 bases at J, with 13 bases in the middle. The CDR3 is made up of 15 amino acids. CDR1 and CDR2 from the germline V gene are SEHNR and FQNEAQ (reference sequence). Written as DNA, the CDR3 is TGTGCCAGCAGCTTAGGAGGGAGGAGGTTAGAGACCCAGTACTTC. Protein: CASSLGGRRLETQYF.

The chain links TRBV28 to TRBJ2-3; D not resolved. Per germline, CDR1 MDHEN and CDR2 SYDVKM. This CDR3 contains 14 residues. V lost 6 bases and J lost 6, with 16 bases in between. The chain's CDR3 is CASSFPSDRDTQYF. CDR3 nucleotide sequence: TGTGCCAGCAGCTTCCCTAGTGATCGGGATACGCAGTATTTT.

The chain uses TRBV14 and TRBJ1-2; the D is unclear. This CDR3 has 14 amino acids. V was pared by 6 bases and J by 4 bases, with 15 bases between. Germline lookup yields CDR1 SGHDN and CDR2 FVKESK. The CDR3 protein is CASSPPIPAYGYTF. CDR3 DNA: TGTGCCAGCAGTCCCCCCATTCCAGCCTATGGCTACACCTTC.

The CDR3 DNA is TGTGCCAGCAGCCCAACTAGCGCAGATACGCAGTATTTT. It yields the protein CASSPTSADTQYF. V and J are TRBV7-9 and TRBJ2-3; TRBD2 matches at 7 bases. There are 13 residues in the CDR3. V dropped 5 bases and J dropped 4; count of bases not matched to a gene: 3. Germline V CDR1 and CDR2: SEHNR, FQNEAQ (reference sequence).

The chain recombines TRBV2 with TRBJ2-1, with 13 bases that match TRBD2. The CDR3 extends over 14 amino acids. With V trimmed by 7 bases and J by 7 bases, 4 bases remained unmatched. The germline gives CDR1 SNHLY, CDR2 FYNNEI. The chain's CDR3 is CASKTSGRRNEQFF. CDR3 nucleotide sequence: TGTGCCAGCAAGACTAGCGGGAGGAGGAATGAGCAGTTCTTC.

The chain carries TRBV7-9 and TRBJ1-1; unclear D gene. The CDR3 totals 17 residues. Per the germline V gene, CDR1 is SEHNR and CDR2 is FQNEAQ (reference sequence). With 1 base removed from V and 2 bases from J, the gap between germline ends came to 17 bases. The CDR3 is CASSLGGYWYRNTEAFF. The DNA of the CDR3 is TGTGCCAGCAGCTTAGGAGGGTATTGGTACCGAAACACTGAAGCTTTCTTT.

The chain links TRBV27 to TRBJ2-1; the D gene is possibly TRBD2 (6 bases). CDR3 length: 14 amino acids. The germline V gene has CDR1 MNHEY and CDR2 SMNVEV (reference sequence). Trimming cost V 6 bases and J 5 bases, with 14 bases left between them. CDR3 region: CASRPGLGDNEQFF. The CDR3 nucleotides are TGTGCCAGCAGGCCGGGACTGGGCGACAATGAGCAGTTCTTC.

A few counts support this clone. The chain joins TRBV2 to TRBJ2-1, with a possible D match to TRBD1 (6 bases). The V and J ends lost 4 bases and 3 bases respectively, with 7 bases between them. Germline-derived CDR1 and CDR2 are SNHLY and FYNNEI. CDR3 size: 13 residues. The CDR3 spells CASSATGYNEQFF. The DNA of the CDR3 is TGTGCCAGCAGTGCGACAGGCTACAATGAGCAGTTCTTC.

This sequence joins TRBV10-2 and TRBJ1-2; D is ambiguous. The CDR3 extends over 16 amino acids. Germline values: CDR1 WSHSY, CDR2 SAAADI. Between the trimmed V and J ends, which lost 4 bases and 3 bases, there was a span of 18 bases. The CDR3 DNA follows: TGCGCCAGCAGTGCCAGACTCCAAAGCGGGCACTATGGCTACACCTTC. This gives the protein CASSARLQSGHYGYTF.

V gene TRBV6-5 combines with J gene TRBJ2-3; D gene unclear. V lost 0 bases and J lost 1, with 11 bases in between. The CDR3 totals 16 residues. Germline assignment: CDR1 MNHEY and CDR2 SVGAGI. For the CDR3, the DNA is TGTGCCAGCAGTTACTCGAACACCCCCCGCACAGATACGCAGTATTTT. Translated, it gives CASSYSNTPRTDTQYF.

This chain uses TRBV5-1 with TRBJ2-7; D is undetermined. Trimming removed 0 bases at V and 0 bases at J, with 10 bases between. The CDR3 is 15 amino acids. Germline V gene data show CDR1 as SGHRS and CDR2 as YFSETQ. DNA of the CDR3: TGCGCCAGCAGCTTGGAGGTCACGAGCTCCTACGAGCAGTACTTC. Its protein product is CASSLEVTSSYEQYF. Full variable domain (remainder filled in from reference TRBV5-1 and TRBJ2-7): KAGVTQTPRYLIKTRGQQVTLSCSPISGHRSVSWYQQTPGQGLQFLFEYFSETQRNKGNFPGRFSGRQFSNSRSEMNVSTLELGDSALYLCASSLEVTSSYEQYFGPGTRLTVT.

V is TRBV5-1 and J is TRBJ1-5, with unresolved D. Trimming removed 5 bases at V and 6 bases at J, with 12 bases between. The length of the CDR3 is 13 residues. The germline V gene encodes CDR1 SGHRS and CDR2 YFSETQ. CDR3 region: CASRTGVGQPQHF. The CDR3, as DNA: TGCGCCAGCAGGACGGGAGTTGGTCAGCCCCAGCATTTT.

The chain carries TRBV27 and TRBJ1-1; D not resolved. The CDR3 is 14 residues long. Germline CDR1 MNHEY, CDR2 SMNVEV (reference sequence). V gave up 2 bases and J gave up 0 bases, with 7 bases separating them. The CDR3 DNA reads TGTGCCAGCAGTTTACGGGTCTTGAACACTGAAGCTTTCTTT. It codes for CASSLRVLNTEAFF.

This chain links TRBV7-2 with TRBJ2-6, with D tentatively TRBD1 (6 bases). The germline V gene has CDR1 SGHTA and CDR2 FQGNSA. The CDR3 spans 17 residues. Trimming shortened V by 2 bases and J by 4 bases, and 15 bases separated the two germline ends. The CDR3 here is CASSLNPQGLGANVLTF. The CDR3 DNA reads TGTGCCAGCAGCTTAAATCCCCAGGGGCTGGGGGCCAACGTCCTGACTTTC.

The chain is built from TRBV7-8 and TRBJ1-5, with D unclear. The V end was cut by 2 bases, the J end by 4 bases, with 6 bases between. Germline V lookup: CDR1 SGHVS, CDR2 FQNEAQ. The CDR3 is 13 amino acids. The CDR3 region has the DNA TGTGCCAGCAGCTTAAGCAGGAATCAGCCCCAGCATTTT. It codes for CASSLSRNQPQHF.

The genes are TRBV6-6 and TRBJ2-7; 9 positions agree with TRBD2. The trim removed 3 bases at V and 5 bases at J, leaving 8 bases unmatched. This CDR3 spans 15 amino acids. Germline-derived CDR1 and CDR2 are MNHNY and SVGAGI (reference sequence). This CDR3 is CASSYEAGGSNEQYF. DNA of the CDR3: TGTGCCAGCAGTTATGAGGCGGGAGGGAGCAACGAGCAGTACTTC.